These 5 T cell receptor beta chains were all obtained from the same sample, sequenced in a study of control samples from healthy donors and cancer patients. Sequencing was performed with immunoSEQ multiplex PCR; in TCRdb, only in-frame clones are kept and a portion is missing. The data contain 45,000 to 60,000 clones, about 92% of them singletons. Input material: PBMCs. The source of these receptors is a man in his thirties or forties with colorectal cancer.

J is TRBJ2-1 and V is TRBV25-1; weak D call: TRBD1 (6 bases). The CDR3 extends over 16 amino acids. Looked up from germline, CDR1 is MGHDK and CDR2 is SYGVNS. V was shortened by 5 bases and J by 0 bases, with 14 bases between the two germline ends. In DNA, the CDR3 is TGTGCCAGCAGTCAGACAGGCCTAAGCTCCTACAATGAGCAGTTCTTC. It is translated as CASSQTGLSSYNEQFF. Using reference TRBV25-1 and TRBJ2-1 for the parts outside the CDR3, the full variable domain is EADIYQTPRYLVIGTGKKITLECSQTMGHDKMYWYQQDPGMELHLIHYSYGVNSTEKGDLSSESTVSRIRTEHFPLTLESARPSHTSQYLCASSQTGLSSYNEQFFGPGTRLTVL.

In DNA, the CDR3 is TGTGCCAGCAGTTCCCCTGACAGCGGGAGTGAAAAACTGTTTTTT. Protein product: CASSSPDSGSEKLFF. The chain carries TRBV6-5 and TRBJ1-4; D is perhaps TRBD1 (5 bases). This CDR3 contains 15 residues. CDR1 and CDR2 from the germline V gene are MNHEY and SVGAGI. V dropped 4 bases and J dropped 7 bases, with 16 bases sitting between them.

The V call is TRBV14, the J call TRBJ2-1; D is unclear. The V end lost 3 bases, the J end lost 6 bases, and 12 bases lay between the germline ends. The CDR3 extends over 14 amino acids. The germline gives CDR1 SGHDN, CDR2 FVKESK. CDR3 protein: CASSQISWGNEQFF. The CDR3 DNA reads as TGTGCCAGCAGCCAGATCTCGTGGGGCAATGAGCAGTTCTTC. The complete variable domain, with remaining parts taken from reference TRBV14 and TRBJ2-1, reads EAGVTQFPSHSVIEKGQTVTLRCDPISGHDNLYWYRRVMGKEIKFLLHFVKESKQDESGMPNNRFLAERTGGTYSTLKVQPAELEDSGVYFCASSQISWGNEQFFGPGTRLTVL.

The V and J genes are TRBV5-6 and TRBJ2-5, with TRBD2 matching over 9 bases. The CDR3 extends over 15 amino acids. V dropped 3 bases and J dropped 5; count of bases not matched to a gene: 8. Germline V gives CDR1 SGHDT, CDR2 YYEEEE. DNA of the CDR3: TGTGCCAGCAGCTCCTCTAGGACTAGCGTGGAGACCCAGTACTTC. Protein product: CASSSSRTSVETQYF.

The V and J genes are TRBV11-2 and TRBJ1-6; possibly TRBD1 for D (6 bases). V lost 5 bases, J lost 7 bases, and 15 bases lay in between. CDR1 is SGHAT and CDR2 is FQNNGV in the germline V gene. This CDR3 is 15 amino acids long. The CDR3 nucleotides read TGTGCCAGCAGCCCAAGGGGGACACCAAATTCACCCCTCCACTTT. This encodes CASSPRGTPNSPLHF.